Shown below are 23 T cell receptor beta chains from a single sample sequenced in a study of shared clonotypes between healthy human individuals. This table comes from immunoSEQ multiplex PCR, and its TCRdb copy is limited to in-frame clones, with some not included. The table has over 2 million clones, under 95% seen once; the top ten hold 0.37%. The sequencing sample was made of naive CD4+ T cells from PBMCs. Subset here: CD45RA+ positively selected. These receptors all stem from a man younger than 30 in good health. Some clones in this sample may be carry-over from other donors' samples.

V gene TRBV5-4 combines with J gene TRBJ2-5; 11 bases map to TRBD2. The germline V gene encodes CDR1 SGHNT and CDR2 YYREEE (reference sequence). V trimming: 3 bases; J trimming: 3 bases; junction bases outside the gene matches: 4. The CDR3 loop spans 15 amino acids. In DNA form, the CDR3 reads TGTGCCAGCAGCTCCCCGGGACTAGCGGAAGAGACCCAGTACTTC. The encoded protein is CASSSPGLAEETQYF.

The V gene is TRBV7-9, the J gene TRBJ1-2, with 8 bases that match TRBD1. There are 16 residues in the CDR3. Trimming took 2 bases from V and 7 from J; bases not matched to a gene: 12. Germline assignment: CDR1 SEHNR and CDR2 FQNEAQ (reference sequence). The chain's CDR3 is CASSLTPRTGKAGYTF. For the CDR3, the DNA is TGTGCCAGCAGCTTAACCCCGCGGACAGGGAAGGCTGGCTACACCTTC.

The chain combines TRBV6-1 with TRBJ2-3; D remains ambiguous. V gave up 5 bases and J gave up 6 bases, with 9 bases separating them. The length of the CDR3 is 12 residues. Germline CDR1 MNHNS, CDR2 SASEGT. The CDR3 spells CASSFPADTQYF. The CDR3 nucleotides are TGTGCCAGCAGTTTCCCTGCCGATACGCAGTATTTT.

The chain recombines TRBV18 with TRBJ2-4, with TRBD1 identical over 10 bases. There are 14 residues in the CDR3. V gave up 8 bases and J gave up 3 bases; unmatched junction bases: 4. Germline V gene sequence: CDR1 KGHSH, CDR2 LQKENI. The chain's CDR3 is CASTGTGDKNIQYF. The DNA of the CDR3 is TGTGCCAGCACTGGGACAGGGGACAAAAACATTCAGTACTTC.

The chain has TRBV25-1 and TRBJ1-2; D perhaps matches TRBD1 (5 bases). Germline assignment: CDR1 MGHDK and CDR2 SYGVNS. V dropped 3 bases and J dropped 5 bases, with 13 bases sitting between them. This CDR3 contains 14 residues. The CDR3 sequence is CASSEVGHDYGYTF. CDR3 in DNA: TGTGCCAGCAGTGAGGTGGGGCATGATTATGGCTACACCTTC.

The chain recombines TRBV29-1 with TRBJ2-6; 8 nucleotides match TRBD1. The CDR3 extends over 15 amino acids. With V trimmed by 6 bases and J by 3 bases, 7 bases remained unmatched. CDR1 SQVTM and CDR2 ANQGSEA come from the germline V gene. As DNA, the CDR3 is TGCAGCGTGAGGCAGGGGGCGCTTGGGGCCAACGTCCTGACTTTC. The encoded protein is CSVRQGALGANVLTF.

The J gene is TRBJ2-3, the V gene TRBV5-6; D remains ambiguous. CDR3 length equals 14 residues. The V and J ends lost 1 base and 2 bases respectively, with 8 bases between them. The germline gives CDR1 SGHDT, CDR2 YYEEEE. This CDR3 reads CASSLRHLTDTQYF. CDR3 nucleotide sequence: TGTGCCAGCAGCTTGAGGCATCTCACAGATACGCAGTATTTT.

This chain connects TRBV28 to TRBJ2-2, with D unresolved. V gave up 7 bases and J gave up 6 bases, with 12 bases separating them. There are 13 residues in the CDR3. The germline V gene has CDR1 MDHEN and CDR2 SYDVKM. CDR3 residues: CASTDVIAGELFF. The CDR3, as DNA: TGTGCCAGCACCGACGTAATAGCCGGGGAGCTGTTTTTT. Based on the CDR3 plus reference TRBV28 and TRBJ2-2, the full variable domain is DVKVTQSSRYLVKRTGEKVFLECVQDMDHENMFWYRQDPGLGLRLIYFSYDVKMKEKGDIPEGYSVSREKKERFSLILESASTNQTSMYLCASTDVIAGELFFGEGSRLTVL.

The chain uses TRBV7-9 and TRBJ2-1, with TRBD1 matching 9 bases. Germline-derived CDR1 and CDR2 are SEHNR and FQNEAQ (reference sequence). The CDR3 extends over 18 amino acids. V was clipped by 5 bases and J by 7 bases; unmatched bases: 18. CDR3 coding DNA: TGTGCCAGCAGCCCCCGGGACAGGGCTACGGTGTCCTGGAATGAGCAGTTCTTC. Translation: CASSPRDRATVSWNEQFF.

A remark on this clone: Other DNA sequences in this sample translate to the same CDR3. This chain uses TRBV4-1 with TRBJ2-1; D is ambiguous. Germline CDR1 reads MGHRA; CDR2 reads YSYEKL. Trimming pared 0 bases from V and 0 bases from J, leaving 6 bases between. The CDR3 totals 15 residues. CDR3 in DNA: TGCGCCAGCAGCCAAGATCCAAGCTCCTACAATGAGCAGTTCTTC. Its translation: CASSQDPSSYNEQFF.

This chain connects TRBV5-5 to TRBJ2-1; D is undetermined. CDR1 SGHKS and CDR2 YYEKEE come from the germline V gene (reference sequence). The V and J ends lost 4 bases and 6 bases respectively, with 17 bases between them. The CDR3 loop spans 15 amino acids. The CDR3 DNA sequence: TGTGCCAGCAGCCCCGGGCCAAACTATTTCAATGAGCAGTTCTTC. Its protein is CASSPGPNYFNEQFF.

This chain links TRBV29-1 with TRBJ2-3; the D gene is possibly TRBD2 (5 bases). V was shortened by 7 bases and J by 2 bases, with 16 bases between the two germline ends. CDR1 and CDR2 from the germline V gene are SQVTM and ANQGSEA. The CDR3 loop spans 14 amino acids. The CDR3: CSGAGPGTTDTQYF. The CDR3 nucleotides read TGCAGCGGGGCGGGCCCCGGCACCACAGATACGCAGTATTTT.

This chain's CDR3 is CASSLAPSSYEQYF. CDR3 sequence (DNA): TGTGCCAGCAGTTTGGCCCCGAGCTCCTACGAGCAGTACTTC. This chain joins TRBV27 and TRBJ2-7, with unresolved D. Trimming took off 3 bases at V and 0 bases at J, with 9 bases between the two ends. Per the germline V gene, CDR1 is MNHEY and CDR2 is SMNVEV (reference sequence). This CDR3 has 14 amino acids.

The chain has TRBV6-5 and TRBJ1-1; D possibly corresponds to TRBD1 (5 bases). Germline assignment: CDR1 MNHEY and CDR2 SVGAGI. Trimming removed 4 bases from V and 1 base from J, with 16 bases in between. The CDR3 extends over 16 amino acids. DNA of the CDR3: TGTGCCAGCAGTTTGTCCCGGGGGATTCCGAACACTGAAGCTTTCTTT. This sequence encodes CASSLSRGIPNTEAFF.

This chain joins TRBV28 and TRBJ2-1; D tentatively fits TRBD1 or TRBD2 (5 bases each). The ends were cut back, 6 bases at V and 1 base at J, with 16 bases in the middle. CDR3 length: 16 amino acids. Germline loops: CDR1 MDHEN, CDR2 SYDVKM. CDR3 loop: CASSPGPGGSYNEQFF. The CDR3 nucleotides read TGTGCCAGCAGCCCGGGGCCAGGCGGGTCCTACAATGAGCAGTTCTTC. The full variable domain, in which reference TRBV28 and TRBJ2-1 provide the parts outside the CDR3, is DVKVTQSSRYLVKRTGEKVFLECVQDMDHENMFWYRQDPGLGLRLIYFSYDVKMKEKGDIPEGYSVSREKKERFSLILESASTNQTSMYLCASSPGPGGSYNEQFFGPGTRLTVL.

Here the CDR3 reads CASSSPGHLNTEAFF. The CDR3 bases are TGTGCCAGCAGTTCGCCGGGACACCTAAACACTGAAGCTTTCTTT. V gene TRBV28 combines with J gene TRBJ1-1; the D gene is possibly TRBD1 (6 bases). The length of the CDR3 is 15 residues. Germline V gene data show CDR1 as MDHEN and CDR2 as SYDVKM. Trimming cost V 4 bases and J 2 bases, with 14 bases left between them.

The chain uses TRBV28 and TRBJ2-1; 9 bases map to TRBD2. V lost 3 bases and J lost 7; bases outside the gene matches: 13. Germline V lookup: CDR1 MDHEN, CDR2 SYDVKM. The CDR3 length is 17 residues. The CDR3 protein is CASSFLSLLAGLNEQFF. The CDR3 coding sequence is TGTGCCAGCAGTTTTCTCAGTCTCCTAGCGGGATTAAATGAGCAGTTCTTC.

The CDR3 coding sequence is TGTGCCAGCAGTTCGGGCGGACTGGGCAGCTCCTACAATGAGCAGTTCTTC. This gives the protein CASSSGGLGSSYNEQFF. V and J are TRBV28 and TRBJ2-1; a weak D match, TRBD2 (5 bases). Germline V gene lookup returns CDR1 MDHEN and CDR2 SYDVKM. This CDR3 comprises 17 residues. V lost 4 bases, J lost 0 bases, and 16 bases lay in between.

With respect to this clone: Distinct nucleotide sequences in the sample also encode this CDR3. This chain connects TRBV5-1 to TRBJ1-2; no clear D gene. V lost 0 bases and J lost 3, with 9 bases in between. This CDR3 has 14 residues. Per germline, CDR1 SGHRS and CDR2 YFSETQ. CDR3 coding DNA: TGCGCCAGCAGCTTGGGAGGAGAAGACTATGGCTACACCTTC. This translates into CASSLGGEDYGYTF. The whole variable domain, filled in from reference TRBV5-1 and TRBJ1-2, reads KAGVTQTPRYLIKTRGQQVTLSCSPISGHRSVSWYQQTPGQGLQFLFEYFSETQRNKGNFPGRFSGRQFSNSRSEMNVSTLELGDSALYLCASSLGGEDYGYTFGSGTRLTVV.

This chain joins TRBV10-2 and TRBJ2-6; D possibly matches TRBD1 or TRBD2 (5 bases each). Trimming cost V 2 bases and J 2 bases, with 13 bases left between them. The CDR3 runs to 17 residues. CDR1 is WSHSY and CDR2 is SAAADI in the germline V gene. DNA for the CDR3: TGCGCCAGCAGTGAGACGGGACGGAAGACTGGGGCCAACGTCCTGACTTTC. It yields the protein CASSETGRKTGANVLTF.

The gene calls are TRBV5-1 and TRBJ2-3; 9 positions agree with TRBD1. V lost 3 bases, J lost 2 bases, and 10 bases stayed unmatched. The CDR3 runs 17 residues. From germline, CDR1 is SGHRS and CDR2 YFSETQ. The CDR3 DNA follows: TGCGCCAGCAGCTCACAGGGGGCGGATTCCGTCACAGATACGCAGTATTTT. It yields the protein CASSSQGADSVTDTQYF.

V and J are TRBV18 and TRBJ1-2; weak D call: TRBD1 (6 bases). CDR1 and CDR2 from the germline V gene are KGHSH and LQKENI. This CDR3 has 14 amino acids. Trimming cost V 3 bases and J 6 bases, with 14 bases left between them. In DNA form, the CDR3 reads TGTGCCAGCTCACCTTTCACAGGGCAAGATGGCTACACCTTC. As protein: CASSPFTGQDGYTF. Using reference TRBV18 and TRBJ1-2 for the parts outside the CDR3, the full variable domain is NAGVMQNPRHLVRRRGQEARLRCSPMKGHSHVYWYRQLPEEGLKFMVYLQKENIIDESGMPKERFSAEFPKEGPSILRIQQVVRGDSAAYFCASSPFTGQDGYTFGSGTRLTVV.

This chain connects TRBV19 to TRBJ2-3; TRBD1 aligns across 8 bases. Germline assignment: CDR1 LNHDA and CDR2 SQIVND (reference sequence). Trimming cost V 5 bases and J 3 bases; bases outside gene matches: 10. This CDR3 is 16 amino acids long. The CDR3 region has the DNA TGTGCCAGTAGTGTCCGACAGGGGTTCAAAACAGATACGCAGTATTTT. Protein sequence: CASSVRQGFKTDTQYF.